Described below is a single T cell receptor (beta chain) sequence and its context. The data were obtained in a study of blood T cell repertoires in COVID-19. Data came from immunoSEQ multiplex PCR; TCRdb stores just in-frame clones and leaves some out. This table has 150,000 to 200,000 clones, more than 60% appearing once. The germline CDR1 and CDR2 sequences are LNHDA and SQIVND (reference sequence). Trimming pared 6 bases from V and 1 base from J, leaving 7 bases between. The CDR3 runs to 13 residues. The origin of this receptor is a man between 60 and 75 years old with acute or convalescent COVID-19. The sequenced material came from peripheral blood. This rearrangement joins TRBV19 to TRBJ1-5; possibly TRBD1 for D (6 bases). The CDR3 spells CASRQGSNQPQHF. CDR3 nucleotides: TGTGCCAGTAGACAGGGAAGCAATCAGCCCCAGCATTTT.